What follows are 5 T cell receptor beta chains derived from one specimen sequenced in a study of shared clonotypes between healthy human individuals. TCRdb keeps only in-frame clones here, not all; method: immunoSEQ multiplex PCR. The sample records roughly 660,000 clones, about nine tenths being singletons. Sequenced sample: memory CD8+ T cells from PBMCs. Described subset: CD45RO+ cells pooled with CCR7-negative TemRA cells. The receptors originated from a man aged 18-30 years in good health. Some clones in this sample may be carry-over from other donors' samples.

This clone was counted a single time. The chain is built from TRBV9 and TRBJ2-7; 7 positions agree with TRBD2. After removal of 2 bases from V and 4 bases from J, the junction contained 3 bases not matched to a gene. Looked up from germline, CDR1 is SGDLS and CDR2 is YYNGEE. CDR3 length: 13 residues. The CDR3 DNA reads as TGTGCCAGCAGCGTGATGGGAGGGTACGAGCAGTACTTC. Translated, it gives CASSVMGGYEQYF.

The genes are TRBV27 and TRBJ1-5, with D unresolved. Germline V CDR1 and CDR2: MNHEY, SMNVEV (reference sequence). The CDR3 contains 15 residues. Trimming cost V 7 bases and J 3 bases, with 16 bases left between them. CDR3 nucleotides: TGTGCCAGCAAGACCGTGGGCGGTACCAATCAGCCCCAGCATTTT. It codes for CASKTVGGTNQPQHF.

Turning to this clone: The same CDR3 can be traced to other DNA sequences in this sample. CDR3 in DNA: TGCAGCGTAGGGCGGGGCAGCTCCTACAATGAGCAGTTCTTC. Translated: CSVGRGSSYNEQFF. The chain joins TRBV29-1 to TRBJ2-1; a possible D gene is TRBD2 (6 bases). The CDR3 runs to 14 residues. The V end was cut by 6 bases, the J end by 0 bases, with 12 bases between. Germline CDR1 reads SQVTM; CDR2 reads ANQGSEA.

V gene TRBV30 combines with J gene TRBJ2-6, with a possible D match to TRBD2 (6 bases). V was clipped by 3 bases and J by 0 bases, with 24 bases between them. CDR1 is GTSNPN and CDR2 is SVGIG in the germline V gene (reference sequence). The CDR3 extends over 20 amino acids. DNA of the CDR3: TGTGCCTGGAGCCAGAACCCGGGACTCCCGGTTCTCTCTGGGGCCAACGTCCTGACTTTC. Translating gives CAWSQNPGLPVLSGANVLTF. Together with reference TRBV30 and TRBJ2-6, the CDR3 gives the full variable domain: SQTIHQWPATLVQPVGSPLSLECTVEGTSNPNLYWYRQAAGRGLQLLFYSVGIGQISSEVPQNLSASRPQDRQFILSSKKLLLSDSGFYLCAWSQNPGLPVLSGANVLTFGAGSRLTVL.

J is TRBJ2-7 and V is TRBV10-3; a weak D match, TRBD2 (6 bases). V was clipped by 3 bases and J by 3 bases, with 9 bases between them. Germline CDR1 reads ENHRY; CDR2 reads SYGVKD. CDR3 length: 13 amino acids. The CDR3: CAISDGGDYEQYF. The CDR3 DNA reads TGTGCCATCAGTGATGGCGGGGACTACGAGCAGTACTTC.